The rows below give T cell receptor beta chains drawn from one sample of a study of T cell responses to AZD1222 COVID-19 vaccine. Assay used: immunoSEQ multiplex PCR; TCRdb lists only in-frame clones, some missing. The sample has roughly 86,000 clones; 85% to 90% are singletons. The sample in question was peripheral blood, obtained on day 0 of AZD1222 vaccination. The receptors were gathered from an adult in good health. CDR3s include the opening cysteine and the closing phenylalanine or tryptophan. The D gene is left open where the match is weak. Clone size, where shown, is once, few, many, or a class for clones that have expanded.

>-|TRBV7-3|TRBJ1-1|-
CASRLQMNTEAFF
TGTGCCAGCAGATTACAGATGAACACTGAAGCTTTCTTT
>TRBD2|TRBV2|TRBJ2-1|-
CASSESGSRNEQFF
TGTGCCAGCAGTGAAAGCGGGAGTCGAAATGAGCAGTTCTTC
>-|TRBV5-1|TRBJ1-3|-
CASSFGGGISGNTIYF
TGCGCCAGCAGCTTCGGAGGGGGTATCTCTGGAAACACCATATATTTT
>-|TRBV4-2|TRBJ2-7|-
CASSLTSGGRGEQYF
TGTGCCAGCAGCCTAACCTCAGGGGGGAGGGGCGAGCAGTACTTC
>TRBD2|TRBV10-3|TRBJ2-7|-
CAISEVLSGSKYEQYF
TGTGCCATCAGTGAGGTCCTTAGCGGGAGTAAGTACGAGCAGTACTTC
>TRBD1|TRBV7-6|TRBJ2-7|-
CASSFVGTGGDEQYF
TGTGCCAGCAGCTTTGTCGGGACAGGGGGCGACGAGCAGTACTTC
>-|TRBV18|TRBJ2-3|-
CASSPTGGDTQYF
TGTGCCAGCTCACCAACCGGGGGAGATACGCAGTATTTT
>TRBD1|TRBV3-1/TRBV3-2|TRBJ1-2|-
CASSLTRQGLYGYTF
TGTGCCAGCAGCCTTACCCGACAGGGGCTCTATGGCTACACCTTC
>-|TRBV19|TRBJ2-5|-
CASSIGMYQETQYF
TGTGCCAGTAGTATCGGGATGTACCAAGAGACCCAGTACTTC
>-|TRBV29-1|TRBJ2-1|-
CSVETGSQNEQFF
TGCAGCGTTGAGACCGGTTCCCAGAATGAGCAGTTCTTC
>-|TRBV27|TRBJ1-3|-
CASSSSEDSGNTIYF
TGTGCCAGCAGTTCCTCGGAAGACTCTGGAAACACCATATATTTT
>-|TRBV27|TRBJ1-5|few
CASSLSGYSNQPQHF
TGTGCCAGCAGTTTATCCGGATATAGCAATCAGCCCCAGCATTTT
>-|TRBV24-1|TRBJ1-5|-
CATSDWTVTQPQHF
TGTGCCACCAGTGACTGGACAGTCACGCAGCCCCAGCATTTT
>TRBD1|TRBV27|TRBJ1-1|-
CASKDRDNTEAFF
TGTGCCAGCAAGGACAGGGATAACACTGAAGCTTTCTTT
>-|TRBV28|TRBJ1-5|-
CASTALGAQNSNQPQHF
TGTGCCAGCACTGCTTTGGGGGCGCAGAATAGCAATCAGCCCCAGCATTTT
>TRBD1|TRBV5-5|TRBJ2-5|once
CASSPRGGEMETQYF
TGTGCCAGCAGCCCTAGAGGGGGCGAGATGGAGACCCAGTACTTC
>-|TRBV19|TRBJ1-3|-
CASSRQGASGNTIYF
TGTGCCAGTAGTCGTCAGGGAGCTTCTGGAAACACCATATATTTT
>-|TRBV6-5|TRBJ2-5|-
CASSYLFQETQYF
TGTGCCAGCAGTTATTTGTTCCAAGAGACCCAGTACTTC
>-|TRBV2|TRBJ2-3|-
CASSEALTRPEDTQYF
TGTGCCAGCAGTGAAGCGCTTACGAGGCCTGAGGATACGCAGTATTTT
>-|TRBV3-1/TRBV3-2|TRBJ2-7|-
CASSHNPTQSPYEQYF
TGTGCCAGCAGCCATAACCCGACCCAGTCCCCCTACGAGCAGTACTTC
>-|TRBV21-1|TRBJ2-2|-
CASSLVRLAAFTGELFF
TGTGCCAGCAGCTTAGTCAGACTAGCGGCTTTCACCGGGGAGCTGTTTTTT
>-|TRBV6-5|TRBJ1-5|-
CASSYSSSRSNQPQHF
TGTGCCAGCAGTTACTCTAGCAGTAGGAGCAATCAGCCCCAGCATTTT
>-|TRBV27|TRBJ2-2|-
CASSLGLLSGELFF
TGTGCCAGCAGTTTGGGACTGCTCTCCGGGGAGCTGTTTTTT
>-|TRBV28|TRBJ2-1|-
CASSRRGEQFF
TGTGCCAGCAGCCGTAGAGGTGAGCAGTTCTTC
>TRBD1|TRBV28|TRBJ1-4|-
CASSTGTGREKLFF
TGTGCCAGCAGTACCGGGACAGGGCGGGAAAAACTGTTTTTT
>-|TRBV24-1|TRBJ1-2|-
CATSDLGRGYTF
TGTGCCACCAGTGATCTCGGGCGTGGCTACACCTTC
>TRBD2|TRBV19|TRBJ2-2|once
CASSRSLGLVVGELFF
TGTGCCAGTAGTAGGTCCCTAGGACTAGTGGTCGGGGAGCTGTTTTTT
>TRBD2|TRBV4-3|TRBJ2-4|-
CASSQDVGLAVNIQYF
TGCGCCAGCAGCCAAGATGTGGGTCTAGCGGTTAACATTCAGTACTTC
>-|TRBV9|TRBJ2-3|-
CASSSQTPDTQYF
TGTGCCAGCAGCTCCCAGACCCCAGATACGCAGTATTTT